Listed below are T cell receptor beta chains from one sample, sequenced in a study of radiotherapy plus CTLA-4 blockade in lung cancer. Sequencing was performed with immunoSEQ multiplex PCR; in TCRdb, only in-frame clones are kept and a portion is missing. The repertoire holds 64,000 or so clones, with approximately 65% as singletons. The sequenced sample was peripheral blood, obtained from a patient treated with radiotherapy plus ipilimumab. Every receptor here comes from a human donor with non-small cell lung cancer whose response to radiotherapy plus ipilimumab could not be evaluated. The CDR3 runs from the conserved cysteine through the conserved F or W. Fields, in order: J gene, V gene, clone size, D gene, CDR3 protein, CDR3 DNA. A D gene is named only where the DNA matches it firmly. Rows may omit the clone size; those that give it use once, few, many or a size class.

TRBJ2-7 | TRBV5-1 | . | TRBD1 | CASSLRGDRGYEQYF | TGCGCCAGCAGCTTGAGAGGGGACAGGGGGTACGAGCAGTACTTC
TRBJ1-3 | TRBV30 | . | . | CAWGWQALGGNTIYF | TGTGCCTGGGGATGGCAGGCGTTGGGTGGAAACACCATATATTTT
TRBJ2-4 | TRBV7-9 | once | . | CASSGAAGTKNIQYF | TGTGCCAGCAGCGGAGCGGCAGGAACCAAAAACATTCAGTACTTC
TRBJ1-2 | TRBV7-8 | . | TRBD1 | CASSTSLGDSPEGFYGYTF | TGTGCCAGCAGCACCTCTTTGGGGGACAGCCCGGAGGGATTCTATGGCTACACCTTC
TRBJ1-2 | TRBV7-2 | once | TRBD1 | CASSFLWTGVNYGYTF | TGTGCCAGCAGCTTCCTCTGGACAGGGGTAAACTATGGCTACACCTTC
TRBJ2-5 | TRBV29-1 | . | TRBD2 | CSGIAGGQETQYF | TGCAGCGGGATAGCGGGGGGGCAAGAGACCCAGTACTTC
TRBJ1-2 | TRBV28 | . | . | CASSFGGALGDGYTF | TGTGCCAGCAGTTTCGGTGGGGCTCTCGGTGATGGCTACACCTTC
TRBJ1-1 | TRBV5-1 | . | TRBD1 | CASSLEPGGNTEAFF | TGCGCCAGCAGCTTGGAGCCAGGGGGGAACACTGAAGCTTTCTTT
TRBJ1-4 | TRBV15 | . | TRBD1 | CATSPPQGSTNEKLFF | TGTGCCACCAGCCCACCACAGGGGTCAACTAATGAAAAACTGTTTTTT
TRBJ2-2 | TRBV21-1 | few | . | CASSMGRPNTGELFF | TGTGCCAGCAGCATGGGCAGACCGAACACCGGGGAGCTGTTTTTT
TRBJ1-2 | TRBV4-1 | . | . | CASSQNDFRDGYTF | TGCGCCAGCAGCCAGAACGATTTTCGGGATGGCTACACCTTC
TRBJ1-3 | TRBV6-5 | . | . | CASRSHEGNTIYF | TGTGCCAGCAGGTCGCACGAGGGAAACACCATATATTTT
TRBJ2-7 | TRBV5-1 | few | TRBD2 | CASSLGTSGAYEQYF | TGCGCCAGCAGCCTCGGGACTAGCGGAGCCTACGAGCAGTACTTC
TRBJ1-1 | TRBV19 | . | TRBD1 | CASSTGQYSNTEAFF | TGTGCCAGTAGTACGGGACAGTATTCCAACACTGAAGCTTTCTTT
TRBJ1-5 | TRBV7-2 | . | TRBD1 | CASSTDREIQPQHF | TGTGCCAGCAGCACGGACAGGGAGATTCAGCCCCAGCATTTT
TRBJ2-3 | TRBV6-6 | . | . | CASLGGDTQYF | TGTGCCAGCCTAGGGGGTGATACGCAGTATTTT
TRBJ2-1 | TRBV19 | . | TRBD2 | CASSWNGRAVGEQFF | TGTGCCAGTAGTTGGAACGGGAGGGCCGTAGGTGAGCAGTTCTTC
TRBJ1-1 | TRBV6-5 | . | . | CASRRQMNTEAFF | TGTGCCAGCAGGAGACAGATGAACACTGAAGCTTTCTTT
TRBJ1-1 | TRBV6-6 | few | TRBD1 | CASRVQGTEAFF | TGTGCCAGCAGAGTACAGGGGACTGAAGCTTTCTTT
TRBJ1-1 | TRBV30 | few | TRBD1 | CAWSFSMPGGPGEAFF | TGTGCCTGGAGCTTTTCTATGCCAGGGGGGCCAGGTGAAGCTTTCTTT
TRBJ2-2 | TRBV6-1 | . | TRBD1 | CASSEGQGLTGELFF | TGTGCCAGCAGCGAGGGACAGGGTTTAACCGGGGAGCTGTTTTTT
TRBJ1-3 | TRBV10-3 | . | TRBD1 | CAISDDRGRGNTIYF | TGTGCCATCAGTGACGACAGGGGGCGAGGAAACACCATATATTTT
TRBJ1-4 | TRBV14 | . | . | CASSQARQATNEKLFF | TGTGCCAGCAGCCAAGCCCGACAAGCAACTAATGAAAAACTGTTTTTT
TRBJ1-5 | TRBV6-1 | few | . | CASGAQPQHF | TGTGCCAGCGGGGCTCAGCCCCAGCATTTT
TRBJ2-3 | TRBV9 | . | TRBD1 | CASSTRTGVADTQYF | TGTGCCAGCAGCACACGGACAGGGGTGGCGGATACGCAGTATTTT
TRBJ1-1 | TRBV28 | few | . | CASRGLTEAFF | TGTGCCAGCAGGGGGCTCACTGAAGCTTTCTTT
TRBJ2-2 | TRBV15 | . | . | CATSRVEGDLTGELFF | TGTGCCACCAGCAGAGTTGAGGGAGATCTCACCGGGGAGCTGTTTTTT
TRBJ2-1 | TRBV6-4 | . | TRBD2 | CASSELAGGPYEQFF | TGTGCCAGTAGTGAGCTCGCGGGGGGGCCATATGAGCAGTTCTTC
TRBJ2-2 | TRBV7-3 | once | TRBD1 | CASSLTGTGNTGELFF | TGTGCCAGCAGCTTAACAGGGACAGGAAACACCGGGGAGCTGTTTTTT
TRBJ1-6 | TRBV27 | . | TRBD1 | CASRRGQGGGYYNSPLHF | TGTGCCAGCCGTCGCGGACAGGGAGGGGGCTATTATAATTCACCCCTCCACTTT
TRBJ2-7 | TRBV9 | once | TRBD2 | CASRIAGGPVEQYF | TGTGCCAGCAGAATTGCGGGAGGGCCCGTGGAGCAGTACTTC
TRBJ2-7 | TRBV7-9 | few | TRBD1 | CASSLIITGVQYF | TGTGCCAGCAGCTTAATCATCACAGGGGTGCAGTACTTC
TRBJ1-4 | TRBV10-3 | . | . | CAISEGFRATNEKLFF | TGTGCCATCAGTGAAGGCTTCCGGGCAACTAATGAAAAACTGTTTTTT
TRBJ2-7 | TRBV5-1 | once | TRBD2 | CASSSRDLAGDEQYF | TGCGCCAGCAGCTCCCGGGACTTGGCGGGGGACGAGCAGTACTTC
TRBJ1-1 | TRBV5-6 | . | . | CASSLDYVEAFF | TGTGCCAGCAGCTTGGACTACGTTGAAGCTTTCTTT
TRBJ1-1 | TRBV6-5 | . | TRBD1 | CASSNLDRGTEAFF | TGTGCCAGCAGTAACCTCGACAGGGGCACTGAAGCTTTCTTT